The 7 T cell receptor beta chains listed next were all sequenced from one sample in a study of blood T cell repertoires in COVID-19. Produced via immunoSEQ multiplex PCR; TCRdb's table is partial and in-frame only. Among 300,000 to 400,000 clones listed, approximately 81% were seen once. The sample comprised PBMCs or T cells enriched from blood (not recorded which). The receptors were sampled from a woman in her 30s who had been exposed to COVID-19.

The chain has TRBV28 and TRBJ2-1; D gene uncertain. The CDR3 totals 12 residues. Germline CDR1 is MDHEN and CDR2 is SYDVKM. The germline V and J ends were trimmed by 5 bases and 3 bases, with 5 bases remaining between them. CDR3 region: CASSVVYNEQFF. The CDR3 bases are TGTGCCAGCAGTGTAGTCTACAATGAGCAGTTCTTC.

The chain uses TRBV24-1 and TRBJ1-3; a weak D match, TRBD1 (5 bases). CDR3 length: 15 amino acids. The germline V and J ends were trimmed by 0 bases and 2 bases, with 7 bases remaining between them. Per the germline V gene, CDR1 is KGHDR and CDR2 is SFDVKD. CDR3 sequence reads: CATSDLSRAGNTIYF. The CDR3 nucleotides read TGTGCCACCAGTGATTTGTCCAGGGCTGGAAACACCATATATTTT.

The V call is TRBV27, the J call TRBJ1-3, with D perhaps matching TRBD1 (6 bases). CDR3 size: 15 residues. Germline V gives CDR1 MNHEY, CDR2 SMNVEV (reference sequence). V was pared by 6 bases and J by 5 bases, with 17 bases between. Written as DNA, the CDR3 is TGTGCCAGCAGAGAGATAGGGGGAATAAGAAACACCATATATTTT. Amino acid sequence: CASREIGGIRNTIYF.

The rearrangement links TRBV3-1 (or the pseudogene TRBV3-2) to TRBJ1-1, with a weak D call TRBD1 (5 bases). V was cut by 6 bases and J by 4 bases, with 12 bases left in between. The CDR3 has 13 residues. Germline CDR1 reads LGHDT; CDR2 reads YNNKEL (reference sequence). The CDR3 spells CASRSRVFTEAFF. DNA of the CDR3: TGTGCCAGCAGAAGCAGGGTATTCACTGAAGCTTTCTTT.

This clone was observed a single time. This chain links TRBV24-1 with TRBJ1-6; no definite D call. CDR1 KGHDR and CDR2 SFDVKD come from the germline V gene. The CDR3 is 13 amino acids. V shed 3 bases and J shed 5 bases, with 4 bases lying between them. CDR3 amino acids: CATSDRDNSPLHF. CDR3 nucleotides: TGTGCCACCAGTGATCGTGATAATTCACCCCTCCACTTT.

The rearrangement uses TRBV6-1 and TRBJ1-2; D is unresolved. The germline CDR1 and CDR2 sequences are MNHNS and SASEGT. V dropped 0 bases and J dropped 4 bases, with 9 bases sitting between them. The CDR3 is 14 residues long. The CDR3 here is CASSEASATYGYTF. The CDR3 nucleotides are TGTGCCAGCAGTGAAGCGTCAGCGACCTATGGCTACACCTTC.

The V call is TRBV19, the J call TRBJ1-1; D is perhaps TRBD1 (5 bases). CDR1 is LNHDA, CDR2 SQIVND, per germline (reference sequence). V shed 6 bases and J shed 1 base, with 9 bases lying between them. The CDR3 has 13 amino acids. The CDR3 here is CASRWGGNTEAFF. Here the CDR3 DNA reads TGTGCCAGTAGGTGGGGGGGGAACACTGAAGCTTTCTTT.